This T cell receptor beta chain was retrieved from a study of identical twins. A single record per CDR3 protein comes from TCRdb applying MiXCR to the 5' RACE reads. The sample records some 1,600,000 distinct CDR3 sequences, around 33% being singletons. The CDR3 extends over 15 amino acids. CDR1 is SQVTM, CDR2 ANQGSEA, per germline. Comment on this clonotype: A much more abundant neighbour one base away suggests this may be a read error.

Material for sequencing was cord blood. The clonotype originates from a newborn girl in good health. The rearrangement joins TRBV29-1 to TRBJ2-1; TRBD2 agrees at 7 bases. The DNA end is more similar to TRBJ2-7, so the J call may be wrong. The CDR3 bases are TGCAGCGCCACTTACGGGACTACTTCCTACAATGAGCAGTACTTC. Translated, it gives CSATYGTTSYNEQYF.